These 10 T cell receptor beta chains share one sample of origin, sequenced in a study of OX40 agonist ivuxolimab in advanced cancers. The library was made by the immunoSEQ multiplex PCR assay. Sourced from immuneACCESS, this table was stored by TCRdb with only in-frame sequences that have V and J called. A share of the clones is absent; for the studies checked, an unresolved V gene accounts for under half, and the remainder has no known explanation. For this sample the table gives about 73,000 clones, of which 85% to 90% were detected only once. 9.5% to 13% of the sample is held by the ten biggest clonotypes. This specimen was CD4+ or CD8+ T cells sorted from blood, taken in a trial of the OX40 agonist ivuxolimab. Receptors originate from an adult with an advanced solid tumor such as melanoma, head and neck, liver or kidney cancer.

The chain is built from TRBV4-2 and TRBJ1-5, with a weak D call TRBD1 (6 bases). Between the trimmed V and J ends, which lost 3 bases and 2 bases, there was a span of 17 bases. CDR3 size: 17 residues. CDR1 is LGHNA, CDR2 YNFKEQ, per germline. The CDR3 nucleotides read TGTGCCAGCAGCCAGTTAGACGGGGGCGCGGGCAATCAGCCCCAGCATTTT. This translates into CASSQLDGGAGNQPQHF.

This clone was seen once. The chain joins TRBV19 to TRBJ1-5, with TRBD1 matching 7 bases. Germline V gene data show CDR1 as LNHDA and CDR2 as SQIVND (reference sequence). V gave up 7 bases and J gave up 8 bases; unmatched junction bases: 5. This CDR3 contains 12 residues. The CDR3 region is CASKTGWEPQHF. CDR3 coding DNA: TGTGCCAGTAAGACAGGGTGGGAGCCCCAGCATTTT.

The J gene is TRBJ1-1, the V gene TRBV9; 7 bases are a match to TRBD1. The trim removed 0 bases at V and 3 bases at J, leaving 5 bases unmatched. The CDR3 sequence is 15 residues long. The germline V gene encodes CDR1 SGDLS and CDR2 YYNGEE. CDR3 region: CASSVVGGGDTEAFF. The CDR3 nucleotides are TGTGCCAGCAGCGTAGTAGGGGGCGGGGACACTGAAGCTTTCTTT.

The chain employs TRBV27 and TRBJ2-5; maybe TRBD1 (5 bases). The J call could be wrong; TRBJ2-7 is a better fit for the DNA end. CDR3 length: 12 residues. Germline lookup yields CDR1 MNHEY and CDR2 SMNVEV (reference sequence). The CDR3 loop is CASSYQGYEQYF. CDR3 nucleotides: TGTGCCAGCAGTTACCAGGGCTACGAGCAGTACTTC.

The chain joins TRBV7-9 to TRBJ2-2; 7 bases match TRBD1. The ends lost 5 bases at V and 2 bases at J; junction bases unmatched: 5. Germline CDR1 and CDR2: SEHNR and FQNEAQ (reference sequence). CDR3 length: 15 residues. As DNA, the CDR3 is TGTGCCAGCAGCCCCAGGGACAGCAACACCGGGGAGCTGTTTTTT. As protein: CASSPRDSNTGELFF.

The rearrangement links TRBV11-2 to TRBJ2-3; the D gene could be TRBD1 or TRBD2 (5 bases each). Looked up from germline, CDR1 is SGHAT and CDR2 is FQNNGV. CDR3 length: 16 amino acids. V was clipped by 4 bases and J by 0 bases, with 14 bases between them. CDR3 nucleotides: TGTGCCAGCAGCTCCCCCGGGACGGCCAGCACAGATACGCAGTATTTT. This translates into CASSSPGTASTDTQYF.

The V and J genes are TRBV2 and TRBJ2-7; TRBD1 matches 10 bases. The trim removed 8 bases at V and 6 bases at J, leaving 10 bases unmatched. The CDR3 spans 14 residues. CDR1 is SNHLY and CDR2 is FYNNEI in the germline V gene. CDR3 nucleotide sequence: TGTGCCAGCGACAGGGGGACAGGGGAGGTCGAGCAGTACTTC. Protein: CASDRGTGEVEQYF.

The rearrangement links TRBV5-1 to TRBJ2-1, with 7 nucleotides matching TRBD1. V was clipped by 1 base and J by 8 bases; unmatched bases: 12. Germline V lookup: CDR1 SGHRS, CDR2 YFSETQ. CDR3 size: 16 residues. CDR3 nucleotide sequence: TGCGCCAGCAGCTTGTCCCTGGACAGGCTTAGCGATGAGCAGTTCTTC. It translates to CASSLSLDRLSDEQFF.

CDR3 DNA sequence: TGTGCCAGCACCCTCGGACCAGGGGGGAACATTCAGTACTTC. Amino acids: CASTLGPGGNIQYF. This chain joins TRBV28 and TRBJ2-4; D may be TRBD1 (7 bases). V was cut by 7 bases and J by 7 bases, with 17 bases left in between. CDR1 MDHEN and CDR2 SYDVKM come from the germline V gene. This CDR3 is built from 14 residues.

The CDR3 nucleotides are TGCAGCGCCCAAGGACAAAGCTATGGCTACACCTTC. Protein: CSAQGQSYGYTF. J is TRBJ1-2 and V is TRBV29-1, with a possible D match to TRBD1 (5 bases). Germline-derived CDR1 and CDR2 are SQVTM and ANQGSEA. Trimming removed 7 bases at V and 4 bases at J, with 13 bases between. The CDR3 covers 12 residues.